This TCR beta chain was captured by sequencing in a study of graft-versus-host responses after intestinal transplantation. Overall study results and limits: After transplant, early declines in HvG clones were associated with peak levels of circulating GvH clones.

Sequencing was performed with immunoSEQ multiplex PCR; in TCRdb, only in-frame clones are kept and a portion is missing. Of 9,900 or so clones in the sample, 85% to 95% are singletons; the top ten hold approximately 3.8%. This clone occurred once. The antigen remains undetermined. Trimming shortened V by 7 bases and J by 0 bases, and 21 bases separated the two germline ends. The CDR3 is 17 amino acids. Germline CDR1 SGHNT, CDR2 YENEEA. The sample consisted of PBMCs, taken around 44 days after intestinal transplantation. This TCR was recovered from a human patient who received an intestinal transplant, so some T cells may come from the graft donor. The rearrangement uses TRBV11-3 and TRBJ1-1; tentative D call: TRBD1 (5 bases). The DNA of the CDR3 is TGTGCCAGCAACGAGAGGGGAGGAGCCCCCATGAACACTGAAGCTTTCTTT. Protein sequence: CASNERGGAPMNTEAFF.